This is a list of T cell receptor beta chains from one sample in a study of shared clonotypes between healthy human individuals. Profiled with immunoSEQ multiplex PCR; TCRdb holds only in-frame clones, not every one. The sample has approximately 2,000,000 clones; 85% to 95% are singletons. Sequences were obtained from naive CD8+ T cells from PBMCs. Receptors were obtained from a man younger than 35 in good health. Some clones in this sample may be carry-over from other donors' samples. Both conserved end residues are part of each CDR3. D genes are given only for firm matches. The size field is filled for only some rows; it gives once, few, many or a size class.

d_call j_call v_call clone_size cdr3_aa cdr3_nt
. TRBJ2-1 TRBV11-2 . CASSPRREPPEQFF TGTGCCAGCAGCCCCCGCCGGGAGCCCCCCGAGCAGTTCTTC
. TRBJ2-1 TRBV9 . CASSFPGYNEQFF TGTGCCAGCAGCTTCCCGGGCTACAATGAGCAGTTCTTC
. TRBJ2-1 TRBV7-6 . CASSPWAGAHNEQFF TGTGCCAGCAGCCCCTGGGCGGGGGCGCACAATGAGCAGTTCTTC
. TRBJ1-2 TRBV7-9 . CASSLEAHGYTF TGTGCCAGCAGCTTAGAGGCCCATGGCTACACCTTC
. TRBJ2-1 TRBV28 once CASSPLSGGNEQFF TGTGCCAGCAGTCCCCTTTCCGGGGGCAATGAGCAGTTCTTC
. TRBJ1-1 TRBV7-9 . CASSATEGGNTEAFF TGTGCCAGCAGCGCCACTGAGGGGGGGAACACTGAAGCTTTCTTT
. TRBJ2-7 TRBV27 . CASSLVGTTYEQYF TGTGCCAGCAGTTTGGTCGGGACAACCTACGAGCAGTACTTC
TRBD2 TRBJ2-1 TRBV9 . CASSPEQKPTSGKSEQFF TGTGCCAGCAGCCCTGAACAGAAGCCGACTAGCGGGAAAAGTGAGCAGTTCTTC
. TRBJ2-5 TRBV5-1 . CASRRGYF TGCGCCAGCAGGCGGGGGTACTTC
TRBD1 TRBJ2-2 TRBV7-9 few CASSFTGGPGELFF TGTGCCAGCAGCTTCACAGGGGGCCCCGGGGAGCTGTTTTTT
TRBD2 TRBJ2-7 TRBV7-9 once CASSLGFGLATTSTYEQYF TGTGCCAGCAGCTTAGGGTTCGGACTAGCGACAACAAGCACCTACGAGCAGTACTTC
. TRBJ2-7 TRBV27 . CASRGFRGEQYF TGTGCCAGCAGGGGGTTCAGGGGCGAGCAGTACTTC
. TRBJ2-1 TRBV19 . CASSIGGGPYFF TGTGCCAGTAGTATTGGTGGAGGGCCATATTTCTTC
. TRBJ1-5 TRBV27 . CASSSDRYQPQHF TGTGCCAGCAGTTCGGACAGATATCAGCCCCAGCATTTT
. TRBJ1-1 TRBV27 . CASSFREDDTEAFF TGTGCCAGCAGTTTCCGGGAGGATGACACTGAAGCTTTCTTT
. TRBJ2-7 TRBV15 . CATSRTSPGQTTEQYF TGTGCCACCAGCAGAACCAGTCCGGGACAAACGACCGAGCAGTACTTC
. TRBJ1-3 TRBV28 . CASSPGGNTIYF TGTGCCAGCAGCCCGGGAGGAAACACCATATATTTT
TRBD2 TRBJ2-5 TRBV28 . CASSSGRGVGWFQETQYF TGTGCCAGCAGTTCCGGACGGGGGGTCGGTTGGTTTCAAGAGACCCAGTACTTC
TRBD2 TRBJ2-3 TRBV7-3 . CASSLTGGRIDTQYF TGTGCCAGCAGCTTAACCGGCGGGAGAATAGATACGCAGTATTTT
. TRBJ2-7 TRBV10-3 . CAITEGSSYEQYF TGTGCCATCACGGAAGGTAGCTCCTACGAGCAGTACTTC
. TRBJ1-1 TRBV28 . CASSLFSRDTEAFF TGTGCCAGCAGTTTATTTAGTAGGGACACTGAAGCTTTCTTT
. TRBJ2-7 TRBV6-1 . CASSQDGPFHYEQYF TGTGCCAGCAGTCAGGACGGCCCTTTTCACTACGAGCAGTACTTC
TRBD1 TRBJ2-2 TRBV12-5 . CASGLGATGDTGELFF TGTGCTAGTGGTTTGGGAGCGACAGGGGACACCGGGGAGCTGTTTTTT
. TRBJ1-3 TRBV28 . CASSFSYSGNTIYF TGTGCCAGCAGTTTCAGCTACTCTGGAAACACCATATATTTT
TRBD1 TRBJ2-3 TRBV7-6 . CASSAGQGTLTDTQYF TGTGCCAGCAGCGCCGGACAGGGGACCCTCACAGATACGCAGTATTTT
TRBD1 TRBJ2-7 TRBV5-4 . CASSIPGTGGLSSGEQYF TGTGCCAGCAGCATCCCCGGGACAGGGGGCCTCTCCTCTGGGGAGCAGTACTTC
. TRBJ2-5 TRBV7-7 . CASSSALTEGQETQYF TGTGCCAGCAGCTCAGCTTTGACAGAGGGGCAAGAGACCCAGTACTTC
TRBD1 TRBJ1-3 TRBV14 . CASSQRGQGPGNTIYF TGTGCCAGCAGCCAACGTGGACAGGGTCCTGGAAACACCATATATTTT
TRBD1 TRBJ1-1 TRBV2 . CASRKSQGSVAEAFF TGTGCCAGCAGAAAATCACAGGGGTCGGTGGCTGAAGCTTTCTTT
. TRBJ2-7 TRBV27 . CASRDGNSYEQYF TGTGCCAGCAGGGACGGGAACTCCTACGAGCAGTACTTC
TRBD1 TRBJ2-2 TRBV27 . CATGGQGFSGELFF TGTGCCACTGGAGGACAGGGATTCTCCGGGGAGCTGTTTTTT
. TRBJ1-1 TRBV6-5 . CASSYSPGENTEAFF TGTGCCAGCAGTTACTCCCCGGGGGAGAACACTGAAGCTTTCTTT
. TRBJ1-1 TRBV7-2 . CASSQGGYTEAFF TGTGCCAGCAGCCAAGGGGGATACACTGAAGCTTTCTTT
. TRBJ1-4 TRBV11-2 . CASTVGRGEKLFF TGTGCCAGCACCGTTGGGAGGGGCGAAAAACTGTTTTTT
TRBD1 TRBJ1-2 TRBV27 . CASSLGGGVNGYTF TGTGCCAGCAGTTTAGGAGGGGGCGTGAATGGCTACACCTTC
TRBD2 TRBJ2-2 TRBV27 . CASSLRGLAGPGELFF TGTGCCAGCAGTTTGAGAGGACTAGCGGGACCCGGGGAGCTGTTTTTT
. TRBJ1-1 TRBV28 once CASTSVGGSGSTEAFF TGTGCCAGCACTTCGGTCGGGGGAAGTGGGAGCACTGAAGCTTTCTTT
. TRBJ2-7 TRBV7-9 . CASSLDGSYEQYF TGTGCCAGCAGCTTAGACGGATCCTACGAGCAGTACTTC
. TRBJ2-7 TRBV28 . CAPPLPTVTPYEQYF TGTGCCCCCCCCCTCCCTACAGTCACTCCCTACGAGCAGTACTTC
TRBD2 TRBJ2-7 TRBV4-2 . CASSQIAGGTYEQYF TGTGCCAGCAGCCAAATCGCGGGGGGAACCTACGAGCAGTACTTC
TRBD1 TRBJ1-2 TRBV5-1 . CASSSGQGANYGYTF TGCGCCAGCAGCTCAGGACAGGGAGCCAACTATGGCTACACCTTC
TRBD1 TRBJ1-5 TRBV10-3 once CAISESPGGSQPQHF TGTGCCATCAGTGAGTCGCCAGGGGGCAGTCAGCCCCAGCATTTT
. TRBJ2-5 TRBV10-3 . CAISVGETQYF TGTGCCATCAGTGTCGGGGAGACCCAGTACTTC
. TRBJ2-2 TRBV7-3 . CASSPLIGNTGELFF TGTGCCAGCAGCCCCCTTATAGGGAACACCGGGGAGCTGTTTTTT
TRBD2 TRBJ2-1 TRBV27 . CASSSTGGPYNEQFF TGTGCCAGCAGTTCAACGGGAGGACCCTACAATGAGCAGTTCTTC
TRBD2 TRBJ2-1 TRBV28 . CASSFPSSGRPEQFF TGTGCCAGCAGTTTCCCCAGTAGCGGGAGGCCAGAGCAGTTCTTC
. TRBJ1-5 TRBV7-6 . CASSLLWGRNQPQHF TGTGCCAGCAGCTTATTGTGGGGGCGGAATCAGCCCCAGCATTTT
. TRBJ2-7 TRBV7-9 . CASSLSGLGEQYF TGTGCCAGCAGCTTGTCAGGCCTCGGCGAGCAGTACTTC
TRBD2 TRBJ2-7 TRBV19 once CASSIGTREGSYEQYF TGTGCCAGTAGTATAGGAACGCGGGAGGGTTCCTACGAGCAGTACTTC
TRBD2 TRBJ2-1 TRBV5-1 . CASRTSGRADEQFF TGCGCCAGCCGGACTAGCGGGAGGGCGGATGAGCAGTTCTTC
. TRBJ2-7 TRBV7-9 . CASSSEKYEQYF TGTGCCAGCAGCTCCGAGAAGTACGAGCAGTACTTC
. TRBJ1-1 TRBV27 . CASSHEGFEAFF TGTGCCAGCAGTCATGAGGGGTTTGAAGCTTTCTTT
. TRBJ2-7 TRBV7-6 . CASSPPAQIDRSYEQYF TGTGCCAGCAGCCCACCGGCACAGATAGACCGGTCCTACGAGCAGTACTTC
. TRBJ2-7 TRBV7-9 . CASSPPRSNYIYEQYF TGTGCCAGCAGCCCCCCCCGGTCCAACTACATCTACGAGCAGTACTTC
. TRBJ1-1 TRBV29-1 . CSVGYTEAFF TGCAGCGTGGGGTACACTGAAGCTTTCTTT
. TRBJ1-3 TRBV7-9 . CASSHPRGQQLNSGNTIYF TGTGCCAGCAGCCACCCGCGAGGGCAGCAACTAAACTCTGGAAACACCATATATTTT
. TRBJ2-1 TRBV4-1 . CASSQASTGNEQFF TGCGCCAGCAGCCAAGCCAGCACGGGCAATGAGCAGTTCTTC
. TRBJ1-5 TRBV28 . CASSFSQPQHF TGTGCCAGCAGTTTCTCTCAGCCCCAGCATTTT
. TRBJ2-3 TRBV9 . CASSVVVDNPTDTQYF TGTGCCAGCAGCGTAGTGGTGGACAACCCCACAGATACGCAGTATTTT
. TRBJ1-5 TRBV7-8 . CASSLMWGRNQPQHF TGTGCCAGCAGCCTAATGTGGGGCCGCAATCAGCCCCAGCATTTT